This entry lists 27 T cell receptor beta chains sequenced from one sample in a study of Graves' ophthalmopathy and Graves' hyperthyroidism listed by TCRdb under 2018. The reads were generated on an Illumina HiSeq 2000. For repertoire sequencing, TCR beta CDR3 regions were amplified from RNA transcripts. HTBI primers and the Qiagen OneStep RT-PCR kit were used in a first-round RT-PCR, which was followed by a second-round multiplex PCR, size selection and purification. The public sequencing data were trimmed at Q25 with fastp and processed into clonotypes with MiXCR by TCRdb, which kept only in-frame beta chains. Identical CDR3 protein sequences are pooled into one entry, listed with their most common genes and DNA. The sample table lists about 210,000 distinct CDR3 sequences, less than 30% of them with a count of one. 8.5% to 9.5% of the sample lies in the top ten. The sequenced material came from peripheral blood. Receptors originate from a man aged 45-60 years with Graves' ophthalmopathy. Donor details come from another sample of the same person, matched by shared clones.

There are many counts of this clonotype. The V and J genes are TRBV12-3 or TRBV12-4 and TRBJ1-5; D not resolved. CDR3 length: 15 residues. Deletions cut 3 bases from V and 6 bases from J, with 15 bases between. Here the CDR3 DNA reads TGTGCCAGCAGTTTCCGGACCGCCGTAGGTCAGCCCCAGCATTTT. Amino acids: CASSFRTAVGQPQHF.

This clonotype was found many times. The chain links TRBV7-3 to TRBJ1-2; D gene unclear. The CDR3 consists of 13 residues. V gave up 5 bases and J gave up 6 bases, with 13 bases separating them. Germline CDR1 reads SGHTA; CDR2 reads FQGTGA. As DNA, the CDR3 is TGTGCCAGCAGCCTTCGGGGAGGTCATGGCTACACCTTC. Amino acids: CASSLRGGHGYTF.

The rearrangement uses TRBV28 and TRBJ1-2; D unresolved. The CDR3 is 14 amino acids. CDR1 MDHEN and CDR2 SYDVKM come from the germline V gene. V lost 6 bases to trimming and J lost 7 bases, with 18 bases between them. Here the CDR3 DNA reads TGTGCCAGCAGCCCTAGCCCCTCTCGAGGTGGCTACACCTTC. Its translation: CASSPSPSRGGYTF.

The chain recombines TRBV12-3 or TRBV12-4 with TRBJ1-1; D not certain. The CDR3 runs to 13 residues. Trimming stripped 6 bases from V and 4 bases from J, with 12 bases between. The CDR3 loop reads CASRLPGITEAFF. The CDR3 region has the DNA TGTGCCAGCAGACTACCGGGGATCACTGAAGCTTTCTTT.

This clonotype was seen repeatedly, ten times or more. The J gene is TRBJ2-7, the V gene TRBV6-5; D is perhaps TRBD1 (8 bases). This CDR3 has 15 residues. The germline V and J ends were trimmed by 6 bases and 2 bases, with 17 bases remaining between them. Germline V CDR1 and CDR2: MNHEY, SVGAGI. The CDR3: CASSAYTGGAYEQYF. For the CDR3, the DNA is TGTGCCAGCAGCGCCTACACAGGGGGGGCCTACGAGCAGTACTTC.

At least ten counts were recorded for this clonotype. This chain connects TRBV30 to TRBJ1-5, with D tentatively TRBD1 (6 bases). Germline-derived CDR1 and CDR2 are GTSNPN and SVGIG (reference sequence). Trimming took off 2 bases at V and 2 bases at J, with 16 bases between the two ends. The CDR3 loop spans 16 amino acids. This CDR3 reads CAWSPRGGLGNQPQHF. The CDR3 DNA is TGTGCCTGGAGTCCCAGAGGGGGGCTCGGCAATCAGCCCCAGCATTTT. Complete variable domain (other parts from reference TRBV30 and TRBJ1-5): SQTIHQWPATLVQPVGSPLSLECTVEGTSNPNLYWYRQAAGRGLQLLFYSVGIGQISSEVPQNLSASRPQDRQFILSSKKLLLSDSGFYLCAWSPRGGLGNQPQHFGDGTRLSIL.

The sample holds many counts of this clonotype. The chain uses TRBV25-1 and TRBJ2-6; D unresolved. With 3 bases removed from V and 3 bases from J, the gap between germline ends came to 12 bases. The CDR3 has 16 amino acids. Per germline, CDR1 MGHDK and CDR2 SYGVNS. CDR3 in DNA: TGTGCCAGCAGTGACACTATGGCCCGTGGGGCCAACGTCCTGACTTTC. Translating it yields CASSDTMARGANVLTF.

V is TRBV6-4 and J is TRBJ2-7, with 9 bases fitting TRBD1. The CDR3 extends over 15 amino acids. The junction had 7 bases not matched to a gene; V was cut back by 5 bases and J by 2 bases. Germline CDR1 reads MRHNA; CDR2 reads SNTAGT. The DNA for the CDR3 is TGTGCCAGCAGTTGGGGGACAGGGAATCCCTACGAGCAGTACTTC. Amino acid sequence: CASSWGTGNPYEQYF.

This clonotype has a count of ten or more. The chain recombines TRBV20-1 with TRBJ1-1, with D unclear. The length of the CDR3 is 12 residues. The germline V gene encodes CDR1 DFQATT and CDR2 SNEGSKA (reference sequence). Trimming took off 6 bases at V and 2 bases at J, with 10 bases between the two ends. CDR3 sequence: CSAGESNTEAFF. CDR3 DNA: TGCAGTGCCGGGGAGAGCAACACTGAAGCTTTCTTT.

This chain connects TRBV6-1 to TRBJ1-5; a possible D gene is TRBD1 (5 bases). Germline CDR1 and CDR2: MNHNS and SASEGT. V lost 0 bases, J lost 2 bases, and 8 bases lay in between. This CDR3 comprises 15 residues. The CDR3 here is CASSEAVTGNQPQHF. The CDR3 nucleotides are TGTGCCAGCAGTGAAGCGGTGACAGGCAATCAGCCCCAGCATTTT.

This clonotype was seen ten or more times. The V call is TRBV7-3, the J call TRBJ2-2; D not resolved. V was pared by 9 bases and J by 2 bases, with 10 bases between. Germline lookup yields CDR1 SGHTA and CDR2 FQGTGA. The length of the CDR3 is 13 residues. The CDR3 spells CASREVNTGELFF. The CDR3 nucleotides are TGTGCCAGTAGGGAAGTTAACACCGGGGAGCTGTTTTTT.

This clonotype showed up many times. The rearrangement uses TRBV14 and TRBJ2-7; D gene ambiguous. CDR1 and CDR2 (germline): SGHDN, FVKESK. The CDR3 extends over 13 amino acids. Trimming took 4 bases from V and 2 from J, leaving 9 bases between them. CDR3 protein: CASSPPLAYEQYF. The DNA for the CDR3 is TGTGCCAGCAGCCCCCCCCTAGCCTACGAGCAGTACTTC.

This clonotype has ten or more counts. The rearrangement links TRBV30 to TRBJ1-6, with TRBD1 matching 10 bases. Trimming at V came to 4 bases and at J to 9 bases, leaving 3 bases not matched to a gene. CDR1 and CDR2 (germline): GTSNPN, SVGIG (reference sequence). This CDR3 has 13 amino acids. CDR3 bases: TGTGCCTGGACCCGGACAGGGGGTTCACCCCTCCACTTT. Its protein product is CAWTRTGGSPLHF. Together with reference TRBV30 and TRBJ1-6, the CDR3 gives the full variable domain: SQTIHQWPATLVQPVGSPLSLECTVEGTSNPNLYWYRQAAGRGLQLLFYSVGIGQISSEVPQNLSASRPQDRQFILSSKKLLLSDSGFYLCAWTRTGGSPLHFGNGTRLTVT.

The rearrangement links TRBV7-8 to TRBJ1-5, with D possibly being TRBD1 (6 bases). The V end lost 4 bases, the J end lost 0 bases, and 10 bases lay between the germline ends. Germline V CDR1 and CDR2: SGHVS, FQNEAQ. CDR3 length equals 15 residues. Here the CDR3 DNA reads TGTGCCAGCAGCTCAGGGGAATCTAGCAATCAGCCCCAGCATTTT. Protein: CASSSGESSNQPQHF.

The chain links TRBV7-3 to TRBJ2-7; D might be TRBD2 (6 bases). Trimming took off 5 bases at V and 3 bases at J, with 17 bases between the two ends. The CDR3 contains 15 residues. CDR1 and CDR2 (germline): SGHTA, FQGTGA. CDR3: CASSPTGVADYEQYF. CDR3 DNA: TGTGCCAGCAGCCCCACCGGGGTAGCGGACTACGAGCAGTACTTC.

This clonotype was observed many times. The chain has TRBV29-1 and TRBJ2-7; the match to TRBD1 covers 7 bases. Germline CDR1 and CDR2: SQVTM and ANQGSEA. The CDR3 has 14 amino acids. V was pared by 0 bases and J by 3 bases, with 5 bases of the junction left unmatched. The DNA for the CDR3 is TGCAGCGTTGAAGATGACAGGGTGGGCTACGAGCAGTACTTC. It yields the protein CSVEDDRVGYEQYF.

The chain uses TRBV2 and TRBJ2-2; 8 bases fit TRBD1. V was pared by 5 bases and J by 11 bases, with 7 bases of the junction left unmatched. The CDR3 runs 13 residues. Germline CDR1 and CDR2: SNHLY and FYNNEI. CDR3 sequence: CASSLSGQVELFF. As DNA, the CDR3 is TGTGCCAGCAGTTTGTCGGGACAGGTCGAGCTGTTTTTT.

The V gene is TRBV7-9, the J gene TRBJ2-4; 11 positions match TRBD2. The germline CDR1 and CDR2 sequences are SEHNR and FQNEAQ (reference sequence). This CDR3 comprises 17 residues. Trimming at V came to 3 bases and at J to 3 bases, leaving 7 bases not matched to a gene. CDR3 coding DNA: TGTGCCAGCAGCTTTGAACTAGCGGGAGTTAGCAAAAACATTCAGTACTTC. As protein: CASSFELAGVSKNIQYF. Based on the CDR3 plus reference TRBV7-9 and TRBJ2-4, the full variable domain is DTGVSQNPRHKITKRGQNVTFRCDPISEHNRLYWYRQTLGQGPEFLTYFQNEAQLEKSRLLSDRFSAERPKGSFSTLEIQRTEQGDSAMYLCASSFELAGVSKNIQYFGAGTRLSVL.

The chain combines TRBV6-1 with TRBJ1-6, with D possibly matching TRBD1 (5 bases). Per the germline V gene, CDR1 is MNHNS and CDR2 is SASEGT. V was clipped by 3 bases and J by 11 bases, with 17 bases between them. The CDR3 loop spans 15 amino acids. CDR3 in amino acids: CASSEAWWGRTPLHF. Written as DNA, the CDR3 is TGTGCCAGCAGTGAGGCGTGGTGGGGCAGGACACCCCTCCACTTT.

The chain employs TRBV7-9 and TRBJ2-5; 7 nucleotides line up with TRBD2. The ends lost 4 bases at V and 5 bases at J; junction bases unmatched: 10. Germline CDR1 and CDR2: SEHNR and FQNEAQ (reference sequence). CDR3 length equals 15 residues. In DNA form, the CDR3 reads TGTGCCAGCAGCTGGGAGCGGGAATTCGGGGAGACCCAGTACTTC. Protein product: CASSWEREFGETQYF.

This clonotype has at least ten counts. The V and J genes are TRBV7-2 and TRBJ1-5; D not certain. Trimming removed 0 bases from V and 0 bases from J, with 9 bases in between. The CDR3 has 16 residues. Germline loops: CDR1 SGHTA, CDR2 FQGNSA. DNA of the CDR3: TGTGCCAGCAGCTTAGCCCAGACACGTAGCAATCAGCCCCAGCATTTT. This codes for CASSLAQTRSNQPQHF.

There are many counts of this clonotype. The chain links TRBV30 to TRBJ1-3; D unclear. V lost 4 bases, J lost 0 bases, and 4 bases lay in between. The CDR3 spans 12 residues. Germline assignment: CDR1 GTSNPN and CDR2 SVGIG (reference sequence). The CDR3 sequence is CAWTYSGNTIYF. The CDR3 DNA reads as TGTGCCTGGACGTACTCTGGAAACACCATATATTTT.

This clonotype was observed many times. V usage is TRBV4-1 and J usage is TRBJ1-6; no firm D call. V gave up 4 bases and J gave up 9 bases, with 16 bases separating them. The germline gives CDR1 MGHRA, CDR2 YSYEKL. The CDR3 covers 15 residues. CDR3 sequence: CASSLSFGLASPLHF. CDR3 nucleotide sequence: TGCGCCAGCAGCCTCAGCTTCGGGCTGGCTTCACCCCTCCACTTT.

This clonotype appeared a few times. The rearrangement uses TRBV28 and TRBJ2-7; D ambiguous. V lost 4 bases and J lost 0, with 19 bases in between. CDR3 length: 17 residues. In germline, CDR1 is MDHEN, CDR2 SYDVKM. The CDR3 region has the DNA TGTGCCAGCAGTTCATCTCTCCGACTCAAAGGCTCCTACGAGCAGTACTTC. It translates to CASSSSLRLKGSYEQYF.

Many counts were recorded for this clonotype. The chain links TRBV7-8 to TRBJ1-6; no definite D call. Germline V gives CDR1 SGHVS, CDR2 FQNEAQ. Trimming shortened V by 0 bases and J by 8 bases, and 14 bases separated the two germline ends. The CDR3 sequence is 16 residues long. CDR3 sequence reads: CASSLAGLRGDSPLHF. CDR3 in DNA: TGTGCCAGCAGCTTAGCGGGCTTGCGTGGCGATTCACCCCTCCACTTT. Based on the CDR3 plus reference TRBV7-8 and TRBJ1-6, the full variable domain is GAGVSQSPRYKVAKRGQDVALRCDPISGHVSLFWYQQALGQGPEFLTYFQNEAQLDKSGLPSDRFFAERPEGSVSTLKIQRTQQEDSAVYLCASSLAGLRGDSPLHFGNGTRLTVT.

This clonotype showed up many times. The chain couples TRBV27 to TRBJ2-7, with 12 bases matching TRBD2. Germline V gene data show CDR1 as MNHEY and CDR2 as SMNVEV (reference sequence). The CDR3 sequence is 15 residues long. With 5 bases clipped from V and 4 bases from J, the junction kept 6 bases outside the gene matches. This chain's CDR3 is CASSNILAGGYEQYF. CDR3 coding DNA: TGTGCCAGCAGTAACATACTAGCGGGGGGTTACGAGCAGTACTTC.

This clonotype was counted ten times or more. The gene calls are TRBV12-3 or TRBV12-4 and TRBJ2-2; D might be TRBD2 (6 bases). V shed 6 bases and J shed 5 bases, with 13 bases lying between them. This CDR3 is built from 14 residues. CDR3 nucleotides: TGTGCCAGCAGGGTCGGGAGACGTACCGGGGAGCTGTTTTTT. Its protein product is CASRVGRRTGELFF.